This T cell receptor (beta chain) came from a study of T cell responses to AZD1222 COVID-19 vaccine. Broader study findings: There were mostly white British donors and more females than males, and clonal diversity was possibly underestimated.

The V and J ends lost 7 bases and 8 bases, in that order; junction bases with no gene match: 19. Germline V gene lookup returns CDR1 SNHLY and CDR2 FYNNEI. The CDR3 length is 17 residues. Clones were read by immunoSEQ multiplex PCR, and TCRdb kept only the in-frame ones, dropping some. The sample includes more than 100,000 clones, 92% of them seen just once. This clone is a singleton in its sample. Its antigen is still unknown. The sequence was collected from an adult who received the AZD1222 COVID-19 vaccine. Sequenced here: peripheral blood, sampled 28 days after the second AZD1222 dose. The chain links TRBV2 to TRBJ2-1; 8 nucleotides match TRBD2. DNA for the CDR3: TGTGCCAGCAATGGCAGATGGGGAGCGGGAGTCTTCGATGAGCAGTTCTTC. Encoded protein: CASNGRWGAGVFDEQFF.